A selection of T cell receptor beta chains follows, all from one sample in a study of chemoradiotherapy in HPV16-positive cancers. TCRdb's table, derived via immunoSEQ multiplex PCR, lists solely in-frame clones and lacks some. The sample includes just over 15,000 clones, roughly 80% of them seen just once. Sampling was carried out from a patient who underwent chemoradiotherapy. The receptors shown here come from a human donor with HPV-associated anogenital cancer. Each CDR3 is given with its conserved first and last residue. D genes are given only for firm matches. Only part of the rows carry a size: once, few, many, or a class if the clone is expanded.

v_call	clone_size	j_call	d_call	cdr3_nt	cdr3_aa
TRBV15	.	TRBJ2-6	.	TGTGCCACCAGCGGGTCCAGGGGCTCTGGGGCCAACGTCCTGACTTTC	CATSGSRGSGANVLTF
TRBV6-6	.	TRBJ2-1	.	TGTGCCAGCAGTTACGCGGGGCCGACCTACAATGAGCAGTTCTTC	CASSYAGPTYNEQFF
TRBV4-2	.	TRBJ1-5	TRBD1	TGTGCCAGCAGCCAAGGACAGGGGAGGGGAAGGCCCCAGCATTTT	CASSQGQGRGRPQHF
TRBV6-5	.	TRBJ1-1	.	TGTGCCAGCAGCACAAGCCCAGGAACTGAAGCTTTCTTT	CASSTSPGTEAFF
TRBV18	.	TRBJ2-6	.	TGTGCCAGCTCACCATTTTTATCTGGGGCCAACGTCCTGACTTTC	CASSPFLSGANVLTF
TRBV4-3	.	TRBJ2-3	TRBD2	TGCGCCAGCAGCCAAGATTGGAGACTAGCGGGGGGGCTAGGCACAGATACGCAGTATTTT	CASSQDWRLAGGLGTDTQYF
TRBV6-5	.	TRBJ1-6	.	TGTGCCAGCAGTTACTCACTGGGGGATTCACCCCTCCACTTT	CASSYSLGDSPLHF
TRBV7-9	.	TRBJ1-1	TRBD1	TGTGCCAGCAGCACGACAGGGGCGAACACTGAAGCTTTCTTT	CASSTTGANTEAFF
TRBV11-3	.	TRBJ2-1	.	TGTGCCAGCAGCTTTATGCGGACCTCCAATGAGCAGTTCTTC	CASSFMRTSNEQFF
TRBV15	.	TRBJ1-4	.	TGTGCCACTCAGGCCCGGGGGGCGCTTGAAAAACTGTTTTTT	CATQARGALEKLFF
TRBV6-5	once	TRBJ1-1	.	TGTGCCAGCAGGGTCCTCGGCATGAACACTGAAGCTTTCTTT	CASRVLGMNTEAFF